This T cell receptor beta chain was sequenced for a study of blood T cell repertoires in COVID-19. Study-level background: Whether acute or convalescent, the COVID-19 samples came from the United States, Italy and Spain. PBMCs, B-cell-depleted T cells, or T cells were the source of the cDNA or gDNA that made up the material.

Original handling: From reference gene primer amplification, estimates of nucleated cell counts were derived. The repertoire was sequenced with immunoSEQ multiplex PCR; TCRdb's copy has only in-frame clones and lacks some. That table furnishes V, J and clone size, whereas the DNA furnished D and trimming. The table includes 280,000 or so clones, about 91% detected once. V gave up 0 bases and J gave up 5 bases, with 13 bases separating them. In germline, CDR1 is MGHRA, CDR2 YSYEKL. This CDR3 region has 15 residues. This clone was seen once. Specimen: peripheral blood. The receptor's source is a woman in her thirties who had recovered from COVID-19. The V call is TRBV4-1, the J call TRBJ1-2; D gene ambiguous. The CDR3 loop is CASSQEPTASYGYTF. In DNA form, the CDR3 reads TGCGCCAGCAGCCAAGAGCCCACAGCCAGTTATGGCTACACCTTC.